The 8 T cell receptor beta chains listed next were all sequenced from one sample in a study of cytomegalovirus exposure and HLA in healthy donors. The PCR had 60 Vbeta and 13 Jbeta primers. Produced via immunoSEQ multiplex PCR; TCRdb's table is partial and in-frame only. Its table lists 25,000 to 35,000 clones. The sample taken for sequencing was PBMCs. The receptors here all came from a woman aged 40 to 50 in good health and CMV-seropositive.

The CDR3: CASSVEGGREQYF. In DNA, the CDR3 is TGTGCCAGCAGCGTAGAAGGGGGCCGCGAGCAGTACTTC. The chain recombines TRBV9 with TRBJ2-5; 7 nucleotides match TRBD1. The J call could be wrong; TRBJ2-7 is a better fit for the DNA end. This CDR3 has 13 amino acids. Germline V gene data show CDR1 as SGDLS and CDR2 as YYNGEE.

The chain employs TRBV6-5 and TRBJ1-2; 7 bases agree with TRBD1. Germline-derived CDR1 and CDR2 are MNHEY and SVGAGI. CDR3 length equals 14 residues. J lost 3 bases, V lost 8 bases, and 9 bases had no gene match. DNA for the CDR3: TGTGCCAGCCGAACCGACAGGGCCCACTATGGCTACACCTTC. This codes for CASRTDRAHYGYTF.

This chain joins TRBV4-3 and TRBJ2-3, with 11 bases matching TRBD2. Looked up from germline, CDR1 is LGHNA and CDR2 is YSLEER. CDR3 size: 15 residues. V was pared by 2 bases and J by 6 bases, with 4 bases of the junction left unmatched. The CDR3 here is CASSQLAGGSDTQYF. For the CDR3, the DNA is TGCGCCAGCAGCCAACTAGCGGGAGGATCGGATACGCAGTATTTT.

The chain employs TRBV6-6 and TRBJ2-3, with 9 bases aligning to TRBD1. The CDR3 has 16 amino acids. J gave up 2 bases and V 5 bases, and 8 bases lay outside the gene matches. CDR1 is MNHNY, CDR2 SVGAGI, per germline (reference sequence). The CDR3 DNA reads TGTGCCAGCAGTCGAACCGGGACAGGGAACACAGATACGCAGTATTTT. Protein: CASSRTGTGNTDTQYF.

The chain is built from TRBV4-1 and TRBJ1-6, with 8 nucleotides matching TRBD1. CDR1 is MGHRA and CDR2 is YSYEKL in the germline V gene. Trimming cost V 0 bases and J 9 bases; bases outside gene matches: 7. The CDR3 sequence is 16 residues long. CDR3 sequence reads: CASSQDVRGQGSPLHF. CDR3 nucleotide sequence: TGCGCCAGCAGCCAAGATGTCAGGGGGCAAGGTTCACCCCTCCACTTT.

J is TRBJ1-2 and V is TRBV28; D is undetermined. The germline V gene has CDR1 MDHEN and CDR2 SYDVKM. Deletions cut 6 bases from V and 3 bases from J, with 20 bases between. The CDR3 sequence is 16 residues long. The CDR3 DNA follows: TGTGCCAGCAGGCCTTCGGGAGCCAGACCCGACTATGGCTACACCTTC. Its translation: CASRPSGARPDYGYTF.

The chain joins TRBV5-6 to TRBJ2-7; D gene unclear. Trimming removed 1 base at V and 1 base at J, with 18 bases between. Looked up from germline, CDR1 is SGHDT and CDR2 is YYEEEE. There are 17 residues in the CDR3. DNA for the CDR3: TGTGCCAGCAGCTTGCTACAACCAGAGGCAGCTTCCTACGAGCAGTACTTC. Amino acid sequence: CASSLLQPEAASYEQYF. Supplemented by reference TRBV5-6 and TRBJ2-7, the full variable domain reads DAGVTQSPTHLIKTRGQQVTLRCSPKSGHDTVSWYQQALGQGPQFIFQYYEEEERQRGNFPDRFSGHQFPNYSSELNVNALLLGDSALYLCASSLLQPEAASYEQYFGPGTRLTVT.

V usage is TRBV15 and J usage is TRBJ2-1, with 7 bases identical to TRBD2. Germline V gene lookup returns CDR1 LNHNV and CDR2 YYDKDF (reference sequence). V shed 0 bases and J 6 bases; nucleotides not matched to a gene: 8. The CDR3 is 16 amino acids. The DNA of the CDR3 is TGTGCCACCAGCAGAGATCGAGGACTAGAGGTCAATGAGCAGTTCTTC. It encodes CATSRDRGLEVNEQFF.